What follows describes a single T cell receptor beta chain. Per germline, CDR1 SGHRS and CDR2 YFSETQ. Deletions cut 5 bases from V and 5 bases from J, with 13 bases between. The CDR3 spans 14 residues. This sample is drawn from a study of control samples from healthy donors and cancer patients. Data came from immunoSEQ multiplex PCR; TCRdb stores just in-frame clones and leaves some out. This sample has around 120,000 clones, with about 91% found just once. This chain joins TRBV5-1 and TRBJ1-4, with no clear D. Sequenced material: blood. This receptor was identified in a man in his forties or fifties in good health. The CDR3 loop is CASSFSDKNEKLFF. In DNA, the CDR3 is TGCGCCAGCAGTTTTTCCGACAAGAATGAAAAACTGTTTTTT.